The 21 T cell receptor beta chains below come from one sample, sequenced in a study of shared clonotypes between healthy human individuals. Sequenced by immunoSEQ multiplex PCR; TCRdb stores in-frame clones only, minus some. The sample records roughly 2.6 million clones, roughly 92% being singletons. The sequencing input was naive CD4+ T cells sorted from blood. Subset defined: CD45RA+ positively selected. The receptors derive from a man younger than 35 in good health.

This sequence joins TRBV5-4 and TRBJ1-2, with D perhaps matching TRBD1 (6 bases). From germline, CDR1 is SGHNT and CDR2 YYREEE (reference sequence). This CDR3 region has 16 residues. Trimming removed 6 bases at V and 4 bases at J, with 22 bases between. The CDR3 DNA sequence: TGTGCCAGCACCCTTGGGGGGACACAGCTCGGCTATGGCTACACCTTC. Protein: CASTLGGTQLGYGYTF.

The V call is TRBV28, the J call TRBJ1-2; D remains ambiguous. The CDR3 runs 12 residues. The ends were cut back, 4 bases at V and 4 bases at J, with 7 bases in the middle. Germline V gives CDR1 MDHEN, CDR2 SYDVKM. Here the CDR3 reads CASSSRIYGYTF. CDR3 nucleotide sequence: TGTGCCAGCAGTTCTCGCATCTATGGCTACACCTTC.

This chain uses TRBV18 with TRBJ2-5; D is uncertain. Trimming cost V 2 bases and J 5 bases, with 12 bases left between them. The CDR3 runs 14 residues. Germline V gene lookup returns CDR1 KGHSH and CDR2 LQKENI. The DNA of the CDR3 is TGTGCCAGCTCACCAGCCGCCAGTCGTGAGACCCAGTACTTC. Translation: CASSPAASRETQYF.

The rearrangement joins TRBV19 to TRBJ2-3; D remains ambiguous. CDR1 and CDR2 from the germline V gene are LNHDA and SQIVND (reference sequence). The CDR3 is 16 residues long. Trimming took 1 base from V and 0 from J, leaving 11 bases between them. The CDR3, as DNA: TGTGCCAGTAGTATAGGAAGGTCTACTAGCACAGATACGCAGTATTTT. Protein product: CASSIGRSTSTDTQYF.

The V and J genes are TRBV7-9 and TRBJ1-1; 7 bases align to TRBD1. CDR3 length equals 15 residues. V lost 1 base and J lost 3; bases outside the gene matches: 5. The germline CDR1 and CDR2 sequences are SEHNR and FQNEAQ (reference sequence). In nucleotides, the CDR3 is TGTGCCAGCAGCTTAGGCAGGGGGAGCTACACTGAAGCTTTCTTT. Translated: CASSLGRGSYTEAFF.

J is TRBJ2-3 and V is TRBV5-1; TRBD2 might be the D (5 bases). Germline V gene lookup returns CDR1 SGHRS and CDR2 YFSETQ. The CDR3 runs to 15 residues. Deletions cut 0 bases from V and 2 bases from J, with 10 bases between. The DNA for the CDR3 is TGCGCCAGCAGCTTGGAGTCTAGCCCCACAGATACGCAGTATTTT. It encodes CASSLESSPTDTQYF. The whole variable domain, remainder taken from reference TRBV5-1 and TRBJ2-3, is KAGVTQTPRYLIKTRGQQVTLSCSPISGHRSVSWYQQTPGQGLQFLFEYFSETQRNKGNFPGRFSGRQFSNSRSEMNVSTLELGDSALYLCASSLESSPTDTQYFGPGTRLTVL.

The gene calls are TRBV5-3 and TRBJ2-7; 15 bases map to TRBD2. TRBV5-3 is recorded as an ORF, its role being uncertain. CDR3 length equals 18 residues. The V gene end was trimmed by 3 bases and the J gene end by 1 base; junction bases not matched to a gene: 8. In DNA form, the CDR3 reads TGTGCCAGAAGCTCAGGACTAGCGGGAGGGCCGGGATCCTACGAGCAGTACTTC. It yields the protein CARSSGLAGGPGSYEQYF.

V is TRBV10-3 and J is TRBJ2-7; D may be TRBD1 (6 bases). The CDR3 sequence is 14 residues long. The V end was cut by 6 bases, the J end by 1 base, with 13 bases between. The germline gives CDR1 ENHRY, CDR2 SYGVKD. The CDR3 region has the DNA TGTGCCATCAGGGACAGTGTTGCTTCCTACGAGCAGTACTTC. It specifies CAIRDSVASYEQYF.

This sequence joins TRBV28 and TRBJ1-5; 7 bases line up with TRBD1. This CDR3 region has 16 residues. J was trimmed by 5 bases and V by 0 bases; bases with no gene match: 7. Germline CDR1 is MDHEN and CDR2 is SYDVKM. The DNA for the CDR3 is TGTGCCAGCAGTTTATGGACAGGGAGGTCGGATCAGCCCCAGCATTTT. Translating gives CASSLWTGRSDQPQHF.

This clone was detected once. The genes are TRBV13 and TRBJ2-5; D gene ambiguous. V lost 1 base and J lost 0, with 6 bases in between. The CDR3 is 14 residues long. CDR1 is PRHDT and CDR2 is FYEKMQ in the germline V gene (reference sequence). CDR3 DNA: TGTGCCAGCAGCTTAGTCCAATACCAAGAGACCCAGTACTTC. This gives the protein CASSLVQYQETQYF.

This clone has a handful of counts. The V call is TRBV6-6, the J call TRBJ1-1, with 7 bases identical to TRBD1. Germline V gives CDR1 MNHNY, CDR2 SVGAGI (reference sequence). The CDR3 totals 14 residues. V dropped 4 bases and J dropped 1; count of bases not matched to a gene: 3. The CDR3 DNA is TGTGCCAGCAGTTCGGGACAGCAGAACACTGAAGCTTTCTTT. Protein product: CASSSGQQNTEAFF.

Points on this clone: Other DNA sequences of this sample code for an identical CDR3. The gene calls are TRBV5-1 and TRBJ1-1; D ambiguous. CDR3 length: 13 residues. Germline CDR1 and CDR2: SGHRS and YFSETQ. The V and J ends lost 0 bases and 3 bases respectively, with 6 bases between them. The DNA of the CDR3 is TGCGCCAGCAGCTTGGGCGGGGACACTGAAGCTTTCTTT. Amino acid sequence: CASSLGGDTEAFF. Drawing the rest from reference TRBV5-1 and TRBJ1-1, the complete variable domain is KAGVTQTPRYLIKTRGQQVTLSCSPISGHRSVSWYQQTPGQGLQFLFEYFSETQRNKGNFPGRFSGRQFSNSRSEMNVSTLELGDSALYLCASSLGGDTEAFFGQGTRLTVV.

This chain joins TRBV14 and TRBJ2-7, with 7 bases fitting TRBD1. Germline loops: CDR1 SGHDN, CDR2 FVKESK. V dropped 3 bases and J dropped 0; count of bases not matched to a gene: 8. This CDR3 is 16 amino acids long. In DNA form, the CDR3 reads TGTGCCAGCAGCCACCGATCGACAGGGAGCTCCTACGAGCAGTACTTC. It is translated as CASSHRSTGSSYEQYF.

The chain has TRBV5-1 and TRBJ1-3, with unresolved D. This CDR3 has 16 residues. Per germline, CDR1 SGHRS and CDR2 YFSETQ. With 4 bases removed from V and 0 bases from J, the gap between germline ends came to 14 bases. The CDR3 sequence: CASSPVGGLSGNTIYF. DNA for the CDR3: TGCGCCAGCAGCCCAGTTGGAGGGCTCTCTGGAAACACCATATATTTT.

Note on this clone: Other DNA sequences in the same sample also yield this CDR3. The CDR3 here is CAWSRGQGSYNEQFF. CDR3 DNA: TGTGCCTGGAGTAGAGGGCAGGGCTCCTACAATGAGCAGTTCTTC. The chain combines TRBV30 with TRBJ2-1, with D possibly being TRBD1 or TRBD2 (5 bases each). Trimming stripped 2 bases from V and 0 bases from J, with 11 bases between. The CDR3 is made up of 15 amino acids. Germline V gene data show CDR1 as GTSNPN and CDR2 as SVGIG (reference sequence).

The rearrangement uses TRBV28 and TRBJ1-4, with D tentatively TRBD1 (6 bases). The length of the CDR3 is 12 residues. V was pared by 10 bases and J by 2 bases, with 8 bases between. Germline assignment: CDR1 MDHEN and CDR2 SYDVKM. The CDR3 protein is CAIQGTNEKLFF. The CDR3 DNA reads TGTGCCATCCAGGGGACTAATGAAAAACTGTTTTTT.

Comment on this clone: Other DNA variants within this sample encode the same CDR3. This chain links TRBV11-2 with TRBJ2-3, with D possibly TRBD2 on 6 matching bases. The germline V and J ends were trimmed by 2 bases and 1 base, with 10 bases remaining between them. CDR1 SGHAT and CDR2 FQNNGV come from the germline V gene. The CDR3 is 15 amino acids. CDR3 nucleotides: TGTGCCAGCAGCTTATTGGGCGGGGGCACAGATACGCAGTATTTT. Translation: CASSLLGGGTDTQYF.

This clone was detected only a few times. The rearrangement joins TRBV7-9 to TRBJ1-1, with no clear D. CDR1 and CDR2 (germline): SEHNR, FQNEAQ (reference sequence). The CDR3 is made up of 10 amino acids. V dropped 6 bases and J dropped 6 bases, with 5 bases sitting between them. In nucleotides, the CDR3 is TGTGCCAGCAGAAGTTCTGAAGCTTTCTTT. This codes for CASRSSEAFF. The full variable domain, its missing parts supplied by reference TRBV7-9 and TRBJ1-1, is DTGVSQNPRHKITKRGQNVTFRCDPISEHNRLYWYRQTLGQGPEFLTYFQNEAQLEKSRLLSDRFSAERPKGSFSTLEIQRTEQGDSAMYLCASRSSEAFFGQGTRLTVV.

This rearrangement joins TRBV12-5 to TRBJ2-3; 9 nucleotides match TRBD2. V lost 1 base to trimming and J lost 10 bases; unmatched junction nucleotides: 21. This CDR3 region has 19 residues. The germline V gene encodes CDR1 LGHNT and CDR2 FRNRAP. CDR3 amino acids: CASGLAEKTSGPPLGPQYF. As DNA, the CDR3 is TGTGCTAGTGGTTTGGCAGAAAAAACTAGCGGGCCCCCGCTCGGGCCGCAGTATTTT.

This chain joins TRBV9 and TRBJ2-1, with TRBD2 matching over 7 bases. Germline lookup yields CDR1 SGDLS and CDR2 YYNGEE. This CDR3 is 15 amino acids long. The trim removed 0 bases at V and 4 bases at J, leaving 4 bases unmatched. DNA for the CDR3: TGTGCCAGCAGCGTAGAGTCTAGCGGATACAATGAGCAGTTCTTC. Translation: CASSVESSGYNEQFF.

CDR3: CASKNSVADEQFF. In DNA, the CDR3 is TGTGCCAGCAAGAATAGTGTTGCCGATGAGCAGTTCTTC. The chain carries TRBV6-6 and TRBJ2-1; no definite D call. The CDR3 consists of 13 residues. V was cut by 7 bases and J by 8 bases, with 15 bases left in between. Germline values: CDR1 MNHNY, CDR2 SVGAGI (reference sequence).